These 10 T cell receptor beta chains came from one sample sequenced in a study of T cell repertoires in cytomegalovirus infection. Each CDR3 protein is one row after TCRdb ran MiXCR on the reads. The table includes about 480,000 distinct CDR3 sequences, 33% detected once. What these receptors recognize is not known. The source was cultured PBMCs, collected from culture after CMV antigen stimulation. The receptors were sampled from a human donor in good health (CMV status not recorded). Some clones in this sample may be carry-over from other donors' samples.

This clonotype was seen only a few times. This chain links TRBV7-2 with TRBJ1-2, with TRBD1 as a possible D gene (5 bases). Deletions cut 6 bases from V and 1 base from J, with 6 bases between. This CDR3 comprises 12 residues. The germline gives CDR1 SGHTA, CDR2 FQGNSA. The CDR3 bases are TGTGCCAGCAGAGACAGTAACTATGGCTACACCTTC. Translating it yields CASRDSNYGYTF.

This clonotype has just a few counts. The gene calls are TRBV7-9 and TRBJ2-3; tentative D call: TRBD1 (5 bases). The CDR3 spans 17 residues. Germline values: CDR1 SEHNR, CDR2 FQNEAQ (reference sequence). V was pared by 3 bases and J by 0 bases, with 16 bases between. Here the CDR3 reads CASSFPVTGPSTDTQYF. The CDR3 nucleotides are TGTGCCAGCAGCTTTCCAGTTACAGGACCTAGCACAGATACGCAGTATTTT.

This clonotype was seen only a few times. The V gene is TRBV7-2, the J gene TRBJ2-7; 13 bases agree with TRBD2. The CDR3 contains 20 residues. V lost 4 bases, J lost 2 bases, and 17 bases stayed unmatched. Germline V lookup: CDR1 SGHTA, CDR2 FQGNSA. The CDR3 region has the DNA TGTGCCAGCAGCTCTATTCCCACTAGCGGGAGGGCCTCAGGTACCTACGAGCAGTACGTC. Translation: CASSSIPTSGRASGTYEQYV.

This sequence joins TRBV18 and TRBJ2-1, with D hard to call. V lost 2 bases and J 0 bases, leaving 14 bases between the germline ends. Germline CDR1 is KGHSH and CDR2 is LQKENI. This CDR3 is built from 17 residues. The CDR3 DNA follows: TGTGCCAGCTCACCAGCCGCGTGGCGTCACTCCTACAATGAGCAGTTCTTC. As protein: CASSPAAWRHSYNEQFF.

J is TRBJ2-2 and V is TRBV12-3 or TRBV12-4, with D perhaps TRBD2 (6 bases). Trimming removed 4 bases from V and 5 bases from J, with 11 bases in between. CDR3 length: 14 amino acids. DNA of the CDR3: TGTGCCAGCAGTTGGAGGGAGTGGACCGGGGAGCTGTTTTTT. Protein sequence: CASSWREWTGELFF.

The chain recombines TRBV7-2 with TRBJ2-3; 10 bases are a match to TRBD1. V was pared by 8 bases and J by 3 bases, with 5 bases of the junction left unmatched. The CDR3 runs to 14 residues. Per germline, CDR1 SGHTA and CDR2 FQGNSA. CDR3 nucleotide sequence: TGTGCCAGCGGGCGGGACAGGGGTACAGATACGCAGTATTTT. Translation: CASGRDRGTDTQYF.

This clonotype has at least ten counts. The chain carries TRBV7-2 and TRBJ2-7; a possible D gene is TRBD1 (5 bases). The CDR3 has 13 amino acids. Germline loops: CDR1 SGHTA, CDR2 FQGNSA. V was shortened by 3 bases and J by 3 bases, with 9 bases between the two germline ends. The chain's CDR3 is CASSFKQDYEQYF. The CDR3 DNA follows: TGTGCCAGCAGCTTTAAACAGGACTACGAGCAGTACTTC.

The chain combines TRBV5-4 with TRBJ2-7; maybe TRBD2 (5 bases). The CDR3 is 18 residues long. Per the germline V gene, CDR1 is SGHNT and CDR2 is YYREEE (reference sequence). The germline V and J ends were trimmed by 4 bases and 1 base, with 24 bases remaining between them. CDR3 sequence reads: CASSNGPPQTRRSYEQYV. In nucleotides, the CDR3 is TGTGCCAGCAGCAACGGACCCCCTCAGACGAGGAGGTCCTACGAGCAGTACGTC.

This clonotype was seen a handful of times. This chain connects TRBV7-8 to TRBJ2-2; D might be TRBD1 (6 bases). V was clipped by 3 bases and J by 7 bases, with 12 bases between them. The germline V gene has CDR1 SGHVS and CDR2 FQNEAQ. The CDR3 runs to 14 residues. The CDR3 DNA reads as TGTGCCAGCAGCTTGGGACAAAGGGGCGGGGAGCTGTTTTTT. It is translated as CASSLGQRGGELFF. The complete variable domain, with remaining parts taken from reference TRBV7-8 and TRBJ2-2, reads GAGVSQSPRYKVAKRGQDVALRCDPISGHVSLFWYQQALGQGPEFLTYFQNEAQLDKSGLPSDRFFAERPEGSVSTLKIQRTQQEDSAVYLCASSLGQRGGELFFGEGSRLTVL.

This clonotype was observed a handful of times. The genes are TRBV7-2 and TRBJ2-7; 8 bases fit TRBD2. Germline CDR1 and CDR2: SGHTA and FQGNSA. This CDR3 spans 15 amino acids. Germline trimming cut 9 bases from V and 1 base from J; bases unmatched to any gene: 11. The CDR3: CARRQREPRSYEQYF. CDR3 bases: TGTGCCAGACGGCAGCGGGAGCCTAGATCCTACGAGCAGTACTTC.